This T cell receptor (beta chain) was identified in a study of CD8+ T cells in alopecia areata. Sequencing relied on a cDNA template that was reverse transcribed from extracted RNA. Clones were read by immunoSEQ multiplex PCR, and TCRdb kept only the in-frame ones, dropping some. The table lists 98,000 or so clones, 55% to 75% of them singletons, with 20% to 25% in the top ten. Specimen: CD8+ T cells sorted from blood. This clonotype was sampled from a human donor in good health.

The CDR3 DNA reads TGCGCCAGCAGCCAAGACCCGAGCACTAGCGCAGCGCCCGCAGATACGCAGTATTTT. Protein sequence: CASSQDPSTSAAPADTQYF. The chain recombines TRBV4-1 with TRBJ2-3, with 7 positions matching TRBD2. CDR3 length: 19 residues. The ends lost 0 bases at V and 4 bases at J; junction bases unmatched: 16. CDR1 MGHRA and CDR2 YSYEKL come from the germline V gene.